The source of this T cell receptor beta chain is a study of T-cell reconstitution after alpha-beta-depleted transplantation in children. Comment on this clonotype: Its antigen remains unknown.

The CDR3 has 13 residues. V dropped 3 bases and J dropped 4 bases, with 7 bases sitting between them. Study-level results: Reportedly, alpha-beta T cells present about two months post-transplant originated from several hundred expanded clones of graft origin. Recipient T cells and thymic progenitors that survived were the source of the high TCRbeta diversity seen at day 60 in some patients. One year after transplant, T-cell counts and diversity came mostly from newly produced T cells.

Unique molecular identifiers were incorporated during preparation of the TCRbeta library. TCRdb re-called the PCR reads through MiXCR, storing one row per CDR3 protein. The sample includes approximately 980,000 distinct CDR3 sequences, less than 30% of them seen just once. The chain is built from TRBV12-3 or TRBV12-4 and TRBJ1-5, with D uncertain. Specimen: PBMCs, mostly from graft donor cells, collected 360 days after TCRalphabeta/CD19-depleted stem cell transplant. The sequence came from a boy younger than two who had a stem cell transplant for SCID, so the T cells may come from the graft donor. In DNA form, the CDR3 reads TGTGCCAGCAGTTTTATCCCTAATCAGCCCCAGCATTTT. This gives the protein CASSFIPNQPQHF.